This T cell receptor (beta chain) appears in the sequencing data of a study of T cell repertoires in cytomegalovirus infection. Germline V gives CDR1 LNHNV, CDR2 YYDKDF (reference sequence). J lost 2 bases, V lost 2 bases, and 7 bases had no gene match. The CDR3 length is 16 residues. Points on this clonotype: Its matching antigen is unknown.

TCRdb re-derived calls from the reads in MiXCR, one entry per CDR3 protein. The table has about 220,000 distinct CDR3 sequences, less than 50% seen once. The rearrangement joins TRBV15 to TRBJ2-3; 7 bases are shared with TRBD2. Source: CD8+ T cells from cultured PBMCs, taken from culture after CMV antigen stimulation. The sequence came from a human donor in good health (CMV status not recorded). Some clones in this sample may be carry-over from other donors' samples. In DNA form, the CDR3 reads TGTGCCACCAGCAGAACCGGACTAGTTTCCACAGATACGCAGTATTTT. Its protein is CATSRTGLVSTDTQYF.